Here is one T cell receptor beta chain with its context. Its antigen is currently unknown. This entry belongs to a study of blood T cells in healthy people across ages. General study results and limits: Across the age range, TCR beta diversity per million T cells fell in a roughly linear way.

The CDR3 length is 13 residues. The germline V gene has CDR1 LGHDT and CDR2 YNNKEL (reference sequence). V was shortened by 1 base and J by 8 bases, with 8 bases between the two germline ends. A J-beta primer mix and a sample-barcoded 5' primer were used in a second PCR of roughly 6 to 11 cycles. One entry per CDR3 protein results from TCRdb running MiXCR on the 5' RACE reads. The top ten clones hold around 18% of a sample with about 780,000 distinct CDR3 sequences, 46% of them seen once. The sample taken for sequencing was blood. The chain recombines TRBV3-1 with TRBJ1-4, with no clear D. The TCR comes from an elderly man in good health. The CDR3 nucleotides read TGTGCCAGCAGCCAAGGCGAATCCGAAAAACTGTTTTTT. It is translated as CASSQGESEKLFF.